The rows below give T cell receptor beta chains drawn from one sample of a study of T cells in Graves' hyperthyroidism and ophthalmopathy. TCRdb called the multiplex PCR reads again in MiXCR, with one record for every CDR3 protein. The sample carries 300,000 or so distinct CDR3 sequences, roughly 21% recorded once. The sequenced sample consisted of blood. The receptors shown here come from a woman aged 50 to 65 with Graves' hyperthyroidism. The CDR3 runs from the conserved cysteine through the conserved F or W. The D gene is left open where the match is weak. Clone size appears in some rows only: once, few, many, or a class for an expanded clone.

abundance	v_gene	len	d_gene	j_gene	CDR3aa	CDR3nt
.	TRBV20-1	14	TRBD1	TRBJ2-7	CSAFDRGTNYEQYF	TGCAGTGCGTTCGACAGGGGCACTAACTACGAGCAGTACTTC
.	TRBV12-3/TRBV12-4	14	.	TRBJ1-3	CATSGGVAGNTIYF	TGTGCCACCTCGGGGGGTGTTGCTGGAAACACCATATATTTT
.	TRBV2	15	.	TRBJ1-5	CASSEGGGNGQPQHF	TGTGCCAGCAGTGAAGGCGGAGGGAATGGACAGCCCCAGCATTTT
many	TRBV5-5	16	TRBD2	TRBJ2-1	CASSLGAAGAYNEQFF	TGTGCCAGCAGCTTGGGGGCCGCGGGGGCCTACAATGAGCAGTTCTTC
many	TRBV5-5	14	.	TRBJ2-3	CASSLGRITDTQYF	TGTGCCAGCAGCTTGGGGCGGATCACAGATACGCAGTATTTT
few	TRBV11-3	12	TRBD2	TRBJ2-7	CASSYGRDEQYF	TGTGCCAGCAGCTATGGGAGGGACGAGCAGTACTTC
many	TRBV20-1	11	TRBD2	TRBJ2-7	CSAKTSVEQYF	TGCAGTGCGAAGACTAGCGTCGAGCAGTACTTC
many	TRBV11-2	14	TRBD1	TRBJ2-1	CASSLGNRGDLAFF	TGTGCCAGCAGCTTAGGGAACAGGGGGGACCTTGCGTTCTTC
many	TRBV6-2/TRBV6-3	14	.	TRBJ1-2	CASNEVGQYYGYTF	TGTGCCAGCAACGAAGTGGGGCAGTACTATGGCTACACCTTC
few	TRBV20-1	13	TRBD2	TRBJ2-7	CSASRGLGYEQYF	TGCAGTGCTAGCCGAGGACTAGGCTACGAGCAGTACTTC
many	TRBV12-3/TRBV12-4	15	.	TRBJ1-1	CASTKVGGFNTEAFF	TGTGCCAGCACCAAAGTGGGGGGGTTTAACACTGAAGCTTTCTTT
many	TRBV6-1	14	.	TRBJ1-5	CASSRTVYGQPQHF	TGTGCCAGCAGTAGGACAGTTTATGGTCAGCCCCAGCATTTT